Below, 4 T cell receptor beta chains from the same sample are listed, as sequenced in a study of identical twins. One entry per CDR3 protein results from TCRdb running MiXCR on the 5' RACE reads. The sample lists roughly 1.6 million distinct CDR3 sequences, 32% seen once, with around 0.25% in the top ten. The specimen was cord blood. All receptors derive from a newborn girl in good health.

This clonotype has a single count. The genes are TRBV12-3 or TRBV12-4 and TRBJ2-7; 8 nucleotides agree with TRBD1. CDR3 size: 15 residues. V gave up 4 bases and J gave up 4 bases; unmatched junction bases: 9. In DNA form, the CDR3 reads TGTGCCAGCAGTTCTCCGGGACAGGCCTTTTACGAGCAGTACTTC. Protein sequence: CASSSPGQAFYEQYF.

This clonotype was detected only a few times. This sequence joins TRBV6-6 and TRBJ2-7, with 9 bases matching TRBD1. Trimming removed 6 bases from V and 0 bases from J; junction bases left unmatched: 3. The CDR3 spans 14 residues. Per the germline V gene, CDR1 is MNHNY and CDR2 is SVGAGI (reference sequence). CDR3: CASRQGASSYEQYF. The CDR3 DNA is TGTGCCAGCAGACAGGGGGCCAGCTCCTACGAGCAGTACTTC.

The CDR3 here is CASSIDGNNNEQFF. CDR3 sequence (DNA): TGTGCCAGCAGCATTGACGGGAACAACAATGAGCAGTTCTTC. The rearrangement links TRBV7-9 to TRBJ2-1; a possible D gene is TRBD2 (5 bases). Germline values: CDR1 SEHNR, CDR2 FQNEAQ (reference sequence). The V end was cut by 5 bases, the J end by 5 bases, with 13 bases between. This CDR3 contains 14 residues.

This clonotype was detected many times. This chain joins TRBV28 and TRBJ1-2; 9 positions match TRBD1. V trimming: 2 bases; J trimming: 4 bases; junction bases outside the gene matches: 2. Per germline, CDR1 MDHEN and CDR2 SYDVKM. The CDR3 consists of 14 residues. The CDR3 DNA reads as TGTGCCAGCAGTTTACCGGACAGGGGCTATGGCTACACCTTC. Its protein is CASSLPDRGYGYTF.